This T cell receptor beta chain is drawn from a study of cytomegalovirus exposure and HLA in healthy donors. V dropped 5 bases and J dropped 6 bases, with 10 bases sitting between them. The length of the CDR3 is 12 residues. Germline V gene lookup returns CDR1 SGHTA and CDR2 FQGNSA. It was with 60 Vbeta and 13 Jbeta primers that the PCR ran. The data were produced by immunoSEQ multiplex PCR, yet TCRdb's version contains in-frame clones alone and is incomplete. This sample has tens of thousands of clones, with approximately 84% found just once. Regarding this clone: Its antigen is unidentified.

Study-level points and caveats: The study labeled fewer than 200 TCR beta chains cytomegalovirus-associated. In a later analysis, specific HLA alleles were associated with 15,000 to 20,000 TCR beta sequences at a 0.05 false discovery rate.

The sample taken for sequencing was PBMCs. The chain employs TRBV7-2 and TRBJ1-1, with a possible D match to TRBD1 (5 bases). This receptor was taken from a girl between 2 and 10 years old in good health and CMV-seropositive. Here the CDR3 DNA reads TGTGCCAGCAGCCCGGACATATCTGAAGCTTTCTTT. This gives the protein CASSPDISEAFF.